This passage covers 11 T cell receptor beta chains from one sample sequenced in a study of CD8 T cells in Susac syndrome. The RNA, roughly 0.5 to 1 ug, was put through reverse transcription using random hexamers. TCRdb re-called the immunoSEQ multiplex PCR reads with MiXCR, one entry per CDR3 protein. The table includes 150,000 to 200,000 distinct CDR3 sequences, approximately 96% detected once. The specimen sequenced was CD4+ T cells from PBMCs. These receptors originate from a human donor with Susac syndrome.

In this sample, this clonotype turned up once. CDR3 residues: CASRFFPATNEKLFF. In DNA form, the CDR3 reads TGTGCCAGCCGATTTTTCCCGGCAACTAATGAAAAACTGTTTTTT. V usage is TRBV2 and J usage is TRBJ1-4, with D unclear. Per germline, CDR1 SNHLY and CDR2 FYNNEI. The CDR3 spans 15 residues. Trimming removed 8 bases at V and 0 bases at J, with 13 bases between.

The chain is built from TRBV7-3 and TRBJ1-4; D not resolved. Between the trimmed V and J ends, which lost 2 bases and 2 bases, there was a span of 15 bases. This CDR3 contains 17 residues. Germline V gene sequence: CDR1 SGHTA, CDR2 FQGTGA. CDR3 amino acids: CASSLGPRGHTNEKLFF. The CDR3 DNA sequence: TGTGCCAGCAGCTTAGGGCCAAGAGGGCATACTAATGAAAAACTGTTTTTT.

Written as DNA, the CDR3 is TGCAGCGTTGAACAGCAAAAAGGCACAGATACGCAGTATTTT. Protein product: CSVEQQKGTDTQYF. J is TRBJ2-3 and V is TRBV29-1, with D uncertain. Between the trimmed V and J ends, which lost 2 bases and 1 base, there was a span of 10 bases. The CDR3 covers 14 residues. Germline CDR1 and CDR2: SQVTM and ANQGSEA.

The chain uses TRBV3-1 and TRBJ1-4; D gene uncertain. V was trimmed by 2 bases and J by 8 bases, leaving 9 bases between them. The CDR3 loop spans 13 amino acids. Germline V gives CDR1 LGHDT, CDR2 YNNKEL (reference sequence). The CDR3 loop is CASSQFMVEKLFF. The CDR3 DNA follows: TGTGCCAGCAGCCAATTTATGGTGGAAAAACTGTTTTTT.

This rearrangement joins TRBV7-9 to TRBJ1-2; no clear D gene. The ends were cut back, 1 base at V and 5 bases at J, with 11 bases in the middle. This CDR3 is built from 14 residues. Per the germline V gene, CDR1 is SEHNR and CDR2 is FQNEAQ (reference sequence). The CDR3 sequence is CASSLGAKPYGYTF. Here the CDR3 DNA reads TGTGCCAGCAGCTTAGGGGCGAAACCATATGGCTACACCTTC.

The rearrangement joins TRBV25-1 to TRBJ1-6; a possible D gene is TRBD1 (6 bases). Trimming took off 2 bases at V and 10 bases at J, with 12 bases between the two ends. Germline CDR1 MGHDK, CDR2 SYGVNS. CDR3 size: 14 residues. CDR3 region: CASSEPRGGSPLHF. The CDR3 DNA follows: TGTGCCAGCAGTGAACCCAGGGGCGGATCACCCCTCCACTTT.

V usage is TRBV18 and J usage is TRBJ2-3; D might be TRBD1 (6 bases). V was cut by 2 bases and J by 4 bases, with 13 bases left in between. Germline assignment: CDR1 KGHSH and CDR2 LQKENI. The CDR3 has 15 residues. For the CDR3, the DNA is TGTGCCAGCTCACCATTCGGCAGGGGTGCAGATACGCAGTATTTT. This codes for CASSPFGRGADTQYF.

This clonotype was counted once. The rearrangement links TRBV4-3 to TRBJ2-1; TRBD2 agrees at 8 bases. Germline V CDR1 and CDR2: LGHNA, YSLEER. Trimming cost V 2 bases and J 13 bases; bases outside gene matches: 16. There are 16 residues in the CDR3. The CDR3 reads CASSQFLVRAGGLQFF. The CDR3 DNA reads as TGCGCCAGCAGCCAATTTCTTGTCCGTGCGGGGGGTTTACAGTTCTTC.

The V call is TRBV29-1, the J call TRBJ2-2; TRBD2 aligns across 14 bases. CDR1 SQVTM and CDR2 ANQGSEA come from the germline V gene. The CDR3 runs 16 residues. V gave up 7 bases and J gave up 3 bases; unmatched junction bases: 7. CDR3 amino acids: CSAGLAGGTYTGELFF. CDR3 bases: TGCAGCGCCGGACTAGCGGGGGGCACGTACACCGGGGAGCTGTTTTTT.

The gene calls are TRBV12-3 or TRBV12-4 and TRBJ1-2, with D perhaps matching TRBD1 (6 bases). V was clipped by 4 bases and J by 4 bases, with 13 bases between them. CDR3 length: 14 residues. CDR3 protein: CASSSYRDPYGYTF. The CDR3 coding sequence is TGTGCCAGCAGTTCCTACAGGGACCCCTATGGCTACACCTTC.

The gene calls are TRBV7-9 and TRBJ1-1; D unresolved. V was cut by 1 base and J by 6 bases, with 12 bases left in between. Germline CDR1 and CDR2: SEHNR and FQNEAQ (reference sequence). The CDR3 spans 14 residues. The CDR3 bases are TGTGCCAGCAGCTTAGGAGGCCTCGGCGCTGAAGCTTTCTTT. This encodes CASSLGGLGAEAFF.